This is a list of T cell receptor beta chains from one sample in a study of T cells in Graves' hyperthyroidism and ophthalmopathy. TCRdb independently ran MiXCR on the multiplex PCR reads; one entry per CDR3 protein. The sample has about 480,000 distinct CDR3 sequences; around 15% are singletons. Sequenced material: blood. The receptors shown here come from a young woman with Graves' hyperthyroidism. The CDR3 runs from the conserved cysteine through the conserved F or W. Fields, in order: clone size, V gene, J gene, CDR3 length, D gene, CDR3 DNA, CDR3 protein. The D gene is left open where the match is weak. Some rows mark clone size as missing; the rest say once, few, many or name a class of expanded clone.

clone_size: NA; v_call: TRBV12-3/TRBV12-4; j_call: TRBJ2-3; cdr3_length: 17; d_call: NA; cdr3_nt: TGTGCCAGCAGCCCCAGACCGGTCCCTAGGAGCACAGATACGCAGTATTTT; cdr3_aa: CASSPRPVPRSTDTQYF
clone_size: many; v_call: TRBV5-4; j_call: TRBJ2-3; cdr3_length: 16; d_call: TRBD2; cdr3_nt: TGTGCCAGCAGCGGTGGTAGCGGGAGTCTGGCGGATACGCAGTATTTT; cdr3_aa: CASSGGSGSLADTQYF
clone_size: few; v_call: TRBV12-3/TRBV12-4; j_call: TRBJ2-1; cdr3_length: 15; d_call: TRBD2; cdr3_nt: TGTGCCAGCAGTGGACGGACTAGCGGGAGATATGAGCAGTTCTTC; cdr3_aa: CASSGRTSGRYEQFF
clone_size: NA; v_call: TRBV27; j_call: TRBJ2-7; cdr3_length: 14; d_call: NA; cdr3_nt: TGTGCCAGCAGTTCCTCAAACAGGAACTACGAGCAGTACTTC; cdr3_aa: CASSSSNRNYEQYF
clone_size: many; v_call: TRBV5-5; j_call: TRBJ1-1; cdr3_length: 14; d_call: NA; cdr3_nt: TGTGCCAGCAGCTCAGGGGCAACGGGGGGTCAAGCTTTCTTT; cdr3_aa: CASSSGATGGQAFF
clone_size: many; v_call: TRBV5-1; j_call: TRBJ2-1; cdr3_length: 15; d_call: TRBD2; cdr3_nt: TGCGCCAGCAGCGGCGGGACTAGCGTCTACAATGAGCAGTTCTTC; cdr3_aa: CASSGGTSVYNEQFF
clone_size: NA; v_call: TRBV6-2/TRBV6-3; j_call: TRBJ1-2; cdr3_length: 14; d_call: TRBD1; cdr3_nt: TGTGCCAGCAGTTATAGACAGGGGATCTATGGCTACACCTTC; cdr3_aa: CASSYRQGIYGYTF
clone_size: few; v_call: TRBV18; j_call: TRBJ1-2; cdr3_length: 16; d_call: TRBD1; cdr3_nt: TGTGCCAGCTCACCGGGACAGCAAACAATAAACTATGGCTACACCTTC; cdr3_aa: CASSPGQQTINYGYTF
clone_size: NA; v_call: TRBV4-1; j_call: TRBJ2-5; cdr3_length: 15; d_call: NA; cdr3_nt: TGCGCCAGCAGCCAAGCAGGCGGACTCCCGGAGACCCAGTACTTC; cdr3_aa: CASSQAGGLPETQYF
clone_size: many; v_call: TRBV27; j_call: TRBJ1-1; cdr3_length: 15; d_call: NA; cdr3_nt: TGTGCCAGCAGTTTATTTTCGGGGCGGGACACTGAAGCTTTCTTT; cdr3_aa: CASSLFSGRDTEAFF
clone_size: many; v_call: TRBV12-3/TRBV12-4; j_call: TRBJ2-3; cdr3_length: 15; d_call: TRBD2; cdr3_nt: TGTGCCAGCAGTCCAATCGCGGGAGCGCCAGATACGCAGTATTTT; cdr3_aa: CASSPIAGAPDTQYF
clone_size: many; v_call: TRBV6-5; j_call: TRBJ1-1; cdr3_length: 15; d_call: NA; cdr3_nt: TGTGCCAGCAGTTACTCGACAACGGGGAGCACTGAAGCTTTCTTT; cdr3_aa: CASSYSTTGSTEAFF
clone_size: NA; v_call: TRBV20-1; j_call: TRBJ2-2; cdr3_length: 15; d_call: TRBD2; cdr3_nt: TGCAGTGCTAGAGAAGCGGGAGGGGGAATCGGGGAGCTGTTTTTT; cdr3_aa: CSAREAGGGIGELFF
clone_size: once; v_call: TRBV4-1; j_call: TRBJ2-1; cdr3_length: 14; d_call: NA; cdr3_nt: TGCGCCAGCAGCGTTGTTAGCTCCTACAATGAGCAGTTCTTC; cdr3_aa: CASSVVSSYNEQFF
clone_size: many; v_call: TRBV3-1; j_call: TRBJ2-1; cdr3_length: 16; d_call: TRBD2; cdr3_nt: TGTGCCAGCAGCCAGGGAGGAGCGGGAGGATACAATGAGCAGTTCTTC; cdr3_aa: CASSQGGAGGYNEQFF
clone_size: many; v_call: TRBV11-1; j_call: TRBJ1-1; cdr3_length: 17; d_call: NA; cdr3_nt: TGTGCCAGCAGCTTAGATAGAGGAGGCCTCCTGGGCACTGAAGCTTTCTTT; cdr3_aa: CASSLDRGGLLGTEAFF
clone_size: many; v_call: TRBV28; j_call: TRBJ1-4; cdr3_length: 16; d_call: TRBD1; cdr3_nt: TGTGCCAGCAGCCAAGGGACAGGAACAACTAATGAAAAACTGTTTTTT; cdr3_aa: CASSQGTGTTNEKLFF
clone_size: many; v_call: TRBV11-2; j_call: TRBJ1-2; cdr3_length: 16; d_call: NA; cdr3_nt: TGTGCCAGCAGCTCCCTGACCTTTACAACTAACTATGGCTACACCTTC; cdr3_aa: CASSSLTFTTNYGYTF
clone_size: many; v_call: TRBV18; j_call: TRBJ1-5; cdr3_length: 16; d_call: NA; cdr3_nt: TGTGCCAGCTCACAAAAGGGACGGAACAGCAATCAGCCCCAGCATTTT; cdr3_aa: CASSQKGRNSNQPQHF
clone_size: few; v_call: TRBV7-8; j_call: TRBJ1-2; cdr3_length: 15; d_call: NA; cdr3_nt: TGTGCCAGCAGCTTAGGCAGGGATGCTAACTATGGCTACACCTTC; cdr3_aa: CASSLGRDANYGYTF
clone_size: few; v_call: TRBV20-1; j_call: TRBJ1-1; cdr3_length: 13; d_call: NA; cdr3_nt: TGCAGTGCTAGTGAAGCCCGGAACACTGAAGCTTTCTTT; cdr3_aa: CSASEARNTEAFF
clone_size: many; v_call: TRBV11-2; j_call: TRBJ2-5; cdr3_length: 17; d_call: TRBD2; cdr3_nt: TGTGCCAGCAGTCAGCGGGGCGCCTTTAGGTTGGGGGAGACCCAGTACTTC; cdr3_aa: CASSQRGAFRLGETQYF
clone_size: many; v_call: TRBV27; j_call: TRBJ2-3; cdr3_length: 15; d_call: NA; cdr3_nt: TGTGCCAGCAGTTTTTCCGGAACGGTTGGGGATACGCAGTATTTT; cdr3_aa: CASSFSGTVGDTQYF
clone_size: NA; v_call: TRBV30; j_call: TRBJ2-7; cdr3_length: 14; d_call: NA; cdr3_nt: TGTGCCTGGAGTGTAGGGCGGACGACTGGCGAGCAGTACTTC; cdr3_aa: CAWSVGRTTGEQYF
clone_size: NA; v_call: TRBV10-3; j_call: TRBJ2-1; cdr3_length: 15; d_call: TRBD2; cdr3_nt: TGTGCCATCAGTGCGGGCGGGAGGACCTACAATGAGCAGTTCTTC; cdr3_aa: CAISAGGRTYNEQFF
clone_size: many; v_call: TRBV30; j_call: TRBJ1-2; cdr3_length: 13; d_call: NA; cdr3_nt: TGTGCCTGGAGTGGCGTCCCTCAAGGGGGCTACACCTTC; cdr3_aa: CAWSGVPQGGYTF
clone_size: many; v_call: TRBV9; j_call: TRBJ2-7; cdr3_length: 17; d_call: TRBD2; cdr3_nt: TGTGCCAGCAGCGTAGGGGGGGGACTAGCGGGATCAGGCGAGCAGTACTTC; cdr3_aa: CASSVGGGLAGSGEQYF
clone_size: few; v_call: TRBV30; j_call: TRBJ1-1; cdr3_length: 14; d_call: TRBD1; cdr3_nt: TGTGCCTCTCCCTCCCGGACAGGTCTCACTGAAGCTTTCTTT; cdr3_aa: CASPSRTGLTEAFF
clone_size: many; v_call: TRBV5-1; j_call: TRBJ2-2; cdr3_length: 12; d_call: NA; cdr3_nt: TGCGCCAGCAGCGTCTACACCGGGGAGCTGTTTTTT; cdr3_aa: CASSVYTGELFF
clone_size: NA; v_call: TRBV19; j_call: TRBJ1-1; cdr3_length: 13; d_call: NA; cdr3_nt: TGTGCCAGTAGTATCTCGGATTACACTGAAGCTTTCTTT; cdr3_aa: CASSISDYTEAFF
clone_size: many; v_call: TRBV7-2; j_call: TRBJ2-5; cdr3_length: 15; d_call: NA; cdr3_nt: TGTGCCAGCAGCCCACCGGGAGCCCGTAGGGAGACCCAGTACTTC; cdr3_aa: CASSPPGARRETQYF
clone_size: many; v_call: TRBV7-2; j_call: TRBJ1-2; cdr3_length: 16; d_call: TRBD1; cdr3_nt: TGTGCCAGCAGCCCACAACCAACTCAACAGGGGGCCTTTAATACCTTC; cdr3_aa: CASSPQPTQQGAFNTF
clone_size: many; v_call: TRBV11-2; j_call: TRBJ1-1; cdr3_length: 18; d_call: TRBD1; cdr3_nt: TGTGCCAGCAGCTTGACACTCCCGGGACAGGGGGGGAACACTGAAGCTTTCTTT; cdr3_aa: CASSLTLPGQGGNTEAFF
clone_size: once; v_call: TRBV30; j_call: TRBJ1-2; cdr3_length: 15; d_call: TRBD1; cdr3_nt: TGTGCCTGGAGTGTAGTTAGGGGGCGCGACTATGGCTACACCTTC; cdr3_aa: CAWSVVRGRDYGYTF
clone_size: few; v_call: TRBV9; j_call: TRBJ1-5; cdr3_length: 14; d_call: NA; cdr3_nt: TGTGCCAGCAGCGTCACGGGGGGCGGTCAGCCCCAGCATTTT; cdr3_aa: CASSVTGGGQPQHF
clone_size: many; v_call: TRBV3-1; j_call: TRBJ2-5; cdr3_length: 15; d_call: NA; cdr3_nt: TGTGCCAGCAGCCTTGGGTCCGCAAGTGGAGAGACCCAGTACTTC; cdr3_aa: CASSLGSASGETQYF
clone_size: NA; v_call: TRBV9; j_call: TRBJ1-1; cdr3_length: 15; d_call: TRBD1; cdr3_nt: TGTGCCAGCAGCCCATTACAGGGGCAATACACTGAAGCTTTCTTT; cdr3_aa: CASSPLQGQYTEAFF
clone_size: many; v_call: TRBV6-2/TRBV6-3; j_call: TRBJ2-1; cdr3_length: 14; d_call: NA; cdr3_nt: TGTGCCAGCCGTGGGCTAGCACGGTACAATGAGCAGTTCTTC; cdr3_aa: CASRGLARYNEQFF
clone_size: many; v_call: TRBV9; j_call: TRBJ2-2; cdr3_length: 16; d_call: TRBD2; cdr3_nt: TGTGCCAGCAGCGTGCGACTAGCGGAGGGGGCCGGGGAGCTGTTTTTT; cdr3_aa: CASSVRLAEGAGELFF
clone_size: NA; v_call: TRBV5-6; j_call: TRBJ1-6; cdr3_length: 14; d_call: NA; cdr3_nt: TGTGCCAGCAGCTTCAAAGACAGAGGCAAACCCCTCCACTTT; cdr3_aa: CASSFKDRGKPLHF
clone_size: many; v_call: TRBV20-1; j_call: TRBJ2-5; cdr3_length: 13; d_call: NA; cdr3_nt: TGCAGTGCTGCGGACAGTACCAGGGAGACCCAGTACTTC; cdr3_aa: CSAADSTRETQYF
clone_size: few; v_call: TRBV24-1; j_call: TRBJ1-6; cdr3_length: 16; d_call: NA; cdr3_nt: TGTGCCACCAGTGATTTGAATACAGCCTATAATTCACCCCTCCACTTT; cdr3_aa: CATSDLNTAYNSPLHF
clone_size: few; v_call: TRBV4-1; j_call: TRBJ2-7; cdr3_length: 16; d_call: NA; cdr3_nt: TGCGCCAGCAGCCAAGCCATGGGGGGTATGGGCTACGAGCAGTACTTC; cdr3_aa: CASSQAMGGMGYEQYF
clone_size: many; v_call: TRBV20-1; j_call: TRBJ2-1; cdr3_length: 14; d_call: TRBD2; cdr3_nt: TGCAGTGCTAGGGGCGGGAGTACCTACAATGAGCAGTTCTTC; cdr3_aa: CSARGGSTYNEQFF
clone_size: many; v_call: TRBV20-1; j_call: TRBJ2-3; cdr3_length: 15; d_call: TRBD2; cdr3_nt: TGCAGTGCTATTCCGGGACTAGCGGCCACAGATACGCAGTATTTT; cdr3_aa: CSAIPGLAATDTQYF
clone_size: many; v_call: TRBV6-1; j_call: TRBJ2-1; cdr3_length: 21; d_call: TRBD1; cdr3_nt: TGTGCCAGCACCCCTTTTCCCGGGACAGGGTTGGTTCGAGGATCCTACAATGAGCAGTTCTTC; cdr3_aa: CASTPFPGTGLVRGSYNEQFF
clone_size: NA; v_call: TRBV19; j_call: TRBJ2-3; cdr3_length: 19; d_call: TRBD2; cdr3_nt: TGTGCCAGTAGTATAGACATTGCTGGACTAGCGGGAGTTGGAGATACGCAGTATTTT; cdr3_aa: CASSIDIAGLAGVGDTQYF
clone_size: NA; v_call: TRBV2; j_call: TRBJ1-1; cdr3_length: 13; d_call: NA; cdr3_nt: TGTGCCAGCAGTGTGGAAGTTGGCACTGAAGCTTTCTTT; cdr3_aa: CASSVEVGTEAFF
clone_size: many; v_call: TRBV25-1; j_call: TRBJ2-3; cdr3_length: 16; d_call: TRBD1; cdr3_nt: TGTGCCAGCAGCCCGGGACAGGGGGGAAGCACAGATACGCAGTATTTT; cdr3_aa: CASSPGQGGSTDTQYF
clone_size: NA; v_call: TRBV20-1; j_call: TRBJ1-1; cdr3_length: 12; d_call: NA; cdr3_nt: TGCAGTGCCCTCCGGGGGAACACTGAAGCTTTCTTT; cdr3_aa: CSALRGNTEAFF
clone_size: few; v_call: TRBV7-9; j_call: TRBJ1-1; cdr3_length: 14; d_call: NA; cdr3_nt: TGTGCCAGCAGCGGTCCGACAGGGAACACTGAAGCTTTCTTT; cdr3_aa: CASSGPTGNTEAFF
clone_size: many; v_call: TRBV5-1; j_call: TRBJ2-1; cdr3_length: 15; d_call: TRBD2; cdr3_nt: TGCGCCAGCAGCGTGAGACTAGCGGAGTACAATGAGCAGTTCTTC; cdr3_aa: CASSVRLAEYNEQFF
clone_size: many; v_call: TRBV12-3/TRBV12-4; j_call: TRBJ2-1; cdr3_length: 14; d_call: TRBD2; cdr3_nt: TGTGCCGGGCGGGCTAGCGGGACGTACAATGAGCAGTTCTTC; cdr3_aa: CAGRASGTYNEQFF
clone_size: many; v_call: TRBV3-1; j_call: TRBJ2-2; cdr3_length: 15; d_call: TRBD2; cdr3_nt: TGTGCCAGCAGCGCGGGACTAGCGGGAATCGTAAAGCTGTTTTTT; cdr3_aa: CASSAGLAGIVKLFF
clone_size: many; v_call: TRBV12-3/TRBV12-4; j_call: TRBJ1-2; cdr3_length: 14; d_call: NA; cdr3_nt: TGTGCCAGCAGTCATGCCCAGGTCATCTATGGCTACACCTTC; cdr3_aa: CASSHAQVIYGYTF
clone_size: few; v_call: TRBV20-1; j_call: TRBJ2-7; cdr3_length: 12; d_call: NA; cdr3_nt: TGCAGTGCGCAAGGGGACTCCTACGAGCAGTACTTC; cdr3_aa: CSAQGDSYEQYF
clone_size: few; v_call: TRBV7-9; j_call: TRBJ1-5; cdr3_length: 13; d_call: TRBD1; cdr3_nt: TGTGCCAGCAGCTGGGACAGCTCCCAGCCCCAGCATTTT; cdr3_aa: CASSWDSSQPQHF
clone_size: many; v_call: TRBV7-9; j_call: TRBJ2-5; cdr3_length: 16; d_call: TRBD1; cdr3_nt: TGTGCCAGCAGCCCCCGGACAGGGGCGGAGGGAGAGACCCAGTACTTC; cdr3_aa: CASSPRTGAEGETQYF
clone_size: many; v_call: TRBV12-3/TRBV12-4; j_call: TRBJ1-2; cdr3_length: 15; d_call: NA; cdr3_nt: TGTGCCAGCAGGAAACCTCTTGGGGGAAACTATGGCTACACCTTC; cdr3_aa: CASRKPLGGNYGYTF